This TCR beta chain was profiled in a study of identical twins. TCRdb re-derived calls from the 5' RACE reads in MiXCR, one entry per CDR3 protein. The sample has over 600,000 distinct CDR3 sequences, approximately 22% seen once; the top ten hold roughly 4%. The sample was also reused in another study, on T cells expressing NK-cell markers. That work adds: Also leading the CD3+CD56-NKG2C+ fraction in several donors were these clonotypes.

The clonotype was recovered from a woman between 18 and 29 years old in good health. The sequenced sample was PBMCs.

DNA for the CDR3: TGTGCCAGCAGTTTAGCGCCGGGACAGACCTACGAGCAGTACTTC. Encoded protein: CASSLAPGQTYEQYF. The chain recombines TRBV12-3 or TRBV12-4 with TRBJ2-7; TRBD1 matches at 7 bases. The V and J ends lost 0 bases and 2 bases, in that order; junction bases with no gene match: 4. CDR3 size: 15 residues.